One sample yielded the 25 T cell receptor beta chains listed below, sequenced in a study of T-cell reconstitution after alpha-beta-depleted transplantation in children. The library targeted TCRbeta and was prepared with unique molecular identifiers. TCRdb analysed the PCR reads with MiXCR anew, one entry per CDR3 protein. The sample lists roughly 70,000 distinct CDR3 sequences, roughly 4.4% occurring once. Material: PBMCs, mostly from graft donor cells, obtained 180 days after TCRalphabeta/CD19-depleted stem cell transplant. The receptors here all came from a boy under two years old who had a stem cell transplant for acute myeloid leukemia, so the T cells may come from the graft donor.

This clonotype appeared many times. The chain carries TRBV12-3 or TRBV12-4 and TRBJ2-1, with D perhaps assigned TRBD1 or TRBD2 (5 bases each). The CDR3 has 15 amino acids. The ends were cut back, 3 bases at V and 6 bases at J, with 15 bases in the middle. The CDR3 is CASSLRGYPSNEQFF. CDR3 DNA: TGTGCCAGCAGTTTGAGGGGTTATCCTTCCAATGAGCAGTTCTTC.

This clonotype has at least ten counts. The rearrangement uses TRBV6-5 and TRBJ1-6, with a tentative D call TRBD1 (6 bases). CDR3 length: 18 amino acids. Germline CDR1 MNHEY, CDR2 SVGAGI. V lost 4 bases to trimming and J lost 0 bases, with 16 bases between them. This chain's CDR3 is CASSFWRQASSYNSPLHF. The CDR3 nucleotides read TGTGCCAGCAGTTTTTGGAGACAGGCGAGCTCCTATAATTCACCCCTCCACTTT.

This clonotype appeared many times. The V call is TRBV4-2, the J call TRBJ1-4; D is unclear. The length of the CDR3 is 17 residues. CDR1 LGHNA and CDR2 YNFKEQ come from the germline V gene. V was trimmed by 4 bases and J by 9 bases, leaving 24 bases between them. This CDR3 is CASSPVRGALQEKKLFF. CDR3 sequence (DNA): TGTGCCAGCAGCCCTGTGAGAGGAGCCCTTCAAGAGAAAAAACTGTTTTTT.

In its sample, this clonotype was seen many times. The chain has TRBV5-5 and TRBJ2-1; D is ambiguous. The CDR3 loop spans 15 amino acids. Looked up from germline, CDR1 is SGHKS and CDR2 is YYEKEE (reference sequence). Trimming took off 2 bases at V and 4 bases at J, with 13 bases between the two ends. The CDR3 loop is CASSFGPTSYNEQFF. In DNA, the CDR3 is TGTGCCAGCAGCTTTGGCCCGACTTCATACAATGAGCAGTTCTTC. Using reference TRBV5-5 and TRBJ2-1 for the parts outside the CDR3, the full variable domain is DAGVTQSPTHLIKTRGQQVTLRCSPISGHKSVSWYQQVLGQGPQFIFQYYEKEERGRGNFPDRFSARQFPNYSSELNVNALLLGDSALYLCASSFGPTSYNEQFFGPGTRLTVL.

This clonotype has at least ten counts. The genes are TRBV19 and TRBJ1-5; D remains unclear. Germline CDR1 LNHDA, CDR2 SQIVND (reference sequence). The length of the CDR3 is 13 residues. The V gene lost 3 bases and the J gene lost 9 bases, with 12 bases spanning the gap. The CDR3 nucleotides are TGTGCCAGTAGTATCCCAGGAGGCCCGCCCCAGCATTTT. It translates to CASSIPGGPPQHF.

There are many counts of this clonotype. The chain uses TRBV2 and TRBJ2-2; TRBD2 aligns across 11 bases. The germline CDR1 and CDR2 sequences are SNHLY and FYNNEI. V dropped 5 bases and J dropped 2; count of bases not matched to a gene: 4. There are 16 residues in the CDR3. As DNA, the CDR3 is TGTGCCAGCAGTTCTACTAGCGGGGGTAACACCGGGGAGCTGTTTTTT. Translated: CASSSTSGGNTGELFF.

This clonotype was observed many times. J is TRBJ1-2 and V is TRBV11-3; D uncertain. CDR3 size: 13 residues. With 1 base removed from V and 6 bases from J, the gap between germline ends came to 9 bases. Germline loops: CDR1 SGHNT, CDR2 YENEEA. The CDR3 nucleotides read TGTGCCAGCAGCTTAGGTCGAAGTCATGGCTACACCTTC. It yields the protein CASSLGRSHGYTF. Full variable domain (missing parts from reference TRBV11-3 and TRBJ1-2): EAGVVQSPRYKIIEKKQPVAFWCNPISGHNTLYWYLQNLGQGPELLIRYENEEAVDDSQLPKDRFSAERLKGVDSTLKIQPAELGDSAVYLCASSLGRSHGYTFGSGTRLTVV.

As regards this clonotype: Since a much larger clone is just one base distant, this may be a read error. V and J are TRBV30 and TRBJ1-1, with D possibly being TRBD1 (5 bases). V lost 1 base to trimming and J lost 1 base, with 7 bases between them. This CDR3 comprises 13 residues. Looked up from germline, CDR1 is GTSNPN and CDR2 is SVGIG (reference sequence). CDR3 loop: CAWSGQWNTEAFF. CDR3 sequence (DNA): TGTGCCTGGAGTGGACAGTGGAACACTGAAGCTTTCTTT.

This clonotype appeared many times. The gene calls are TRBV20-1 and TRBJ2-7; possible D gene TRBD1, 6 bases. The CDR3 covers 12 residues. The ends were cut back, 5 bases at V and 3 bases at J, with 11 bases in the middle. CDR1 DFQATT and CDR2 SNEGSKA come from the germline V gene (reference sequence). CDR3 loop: CSARRGGYEQYV. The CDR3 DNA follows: TGCAGTGCTCGCAGGGGCGGCTACGAGCAGTACGTC.

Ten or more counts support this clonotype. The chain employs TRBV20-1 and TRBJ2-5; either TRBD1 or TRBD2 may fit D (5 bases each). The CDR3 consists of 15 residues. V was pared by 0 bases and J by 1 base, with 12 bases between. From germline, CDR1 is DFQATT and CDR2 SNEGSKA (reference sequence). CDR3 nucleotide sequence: TGCAGTGCTAGAGATTTGAGGGACCCCCAAGAGACCCAGTACTTC. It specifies CSARDLRDPQETQYF.

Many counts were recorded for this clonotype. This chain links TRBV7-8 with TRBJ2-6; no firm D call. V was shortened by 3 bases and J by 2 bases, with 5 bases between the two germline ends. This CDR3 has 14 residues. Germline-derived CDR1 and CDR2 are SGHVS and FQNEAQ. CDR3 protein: CASSLGTGANVLTF. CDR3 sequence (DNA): TGTGCCAGCAGCTTGGGGACTGGGGCCAACGTCCTGACTTTC.

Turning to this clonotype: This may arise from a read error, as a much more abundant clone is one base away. The CDR3: CCARALRDRDYEQYF. The CDR3 DNA sequence: TGCTGTGCTAGAGCGCTCCGGGACAGGGACTACGAGCAGTACTTC. The V gene is TRBV20-1, the J gene TRBJ2-7; the match to TRBD1 covers 9 bases. Germline-derived CDR1 and CDR2 are DFQATT and SNEGSKA (reference sequence). The CDR3 totals 15 residues.

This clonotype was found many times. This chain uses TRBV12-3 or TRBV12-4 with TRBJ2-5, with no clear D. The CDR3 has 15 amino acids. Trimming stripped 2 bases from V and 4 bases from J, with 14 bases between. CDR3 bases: TGTGCCAGCAGTTTAAAAAAGCAGGATCCAGAGACCCAGTACTTC. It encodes CASSLKKQDPETQYF.

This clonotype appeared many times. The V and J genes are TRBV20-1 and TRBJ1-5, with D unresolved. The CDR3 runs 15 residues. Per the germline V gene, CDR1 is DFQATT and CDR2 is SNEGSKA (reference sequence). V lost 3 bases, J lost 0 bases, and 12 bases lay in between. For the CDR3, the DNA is TGCAGTGCTAGGGAAAGGGATTATAGCAATCAGCCCCAGCATTTT. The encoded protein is CSARERDYSNQPQHF.

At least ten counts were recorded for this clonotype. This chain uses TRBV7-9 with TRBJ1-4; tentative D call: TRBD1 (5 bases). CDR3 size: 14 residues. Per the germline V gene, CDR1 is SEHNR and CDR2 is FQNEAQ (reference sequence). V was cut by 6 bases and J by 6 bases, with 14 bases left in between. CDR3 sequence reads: CASRPGTDYEKLFF. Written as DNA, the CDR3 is TGTGCCAGCAGACCCGGGACCGACTATGAAAAACTGTTTTTT.

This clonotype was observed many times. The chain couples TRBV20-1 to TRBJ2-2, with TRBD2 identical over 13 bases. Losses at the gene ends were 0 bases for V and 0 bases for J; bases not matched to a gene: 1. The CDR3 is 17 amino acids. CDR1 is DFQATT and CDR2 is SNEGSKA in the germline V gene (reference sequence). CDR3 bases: TGCAGTGCTAGAGAGACTAGCGGGGGGTCGAACACCGGGGAGCTGTTTTTT. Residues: CSARETSGGSNTGELFF.

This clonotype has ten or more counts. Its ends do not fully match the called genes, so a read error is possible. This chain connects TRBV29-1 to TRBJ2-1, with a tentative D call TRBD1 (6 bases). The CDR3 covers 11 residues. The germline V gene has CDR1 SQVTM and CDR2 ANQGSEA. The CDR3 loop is CSVAPEQGFGF. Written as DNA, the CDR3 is TGCAGCGTCGCCCCGGAGCAGGGGTTTGGGTTC.

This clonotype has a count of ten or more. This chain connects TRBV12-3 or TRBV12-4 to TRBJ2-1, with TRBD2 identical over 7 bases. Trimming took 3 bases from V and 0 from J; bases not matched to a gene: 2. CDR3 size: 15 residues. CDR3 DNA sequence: TGTGCCAGCAGTTTTGGCGGGGGCTCCTACAATGAGCAGTTCTTC. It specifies CASSFGGGSYNEQFF.

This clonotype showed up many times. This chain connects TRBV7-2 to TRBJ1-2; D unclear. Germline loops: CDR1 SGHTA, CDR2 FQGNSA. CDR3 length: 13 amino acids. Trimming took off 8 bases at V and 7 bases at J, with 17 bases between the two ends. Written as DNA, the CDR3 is TGTGCCAGCCGAACAGACGTTGTCGGTGGCTACACCTTC. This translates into CASRTDVVGGYTF. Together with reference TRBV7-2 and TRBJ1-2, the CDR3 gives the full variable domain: GAGVSQSPSNKVTEKGKDVELRCDPISGHTALYWYRQSLGQGLEFLIYFQGNSAPDKSGLPSDRFSAERTGGSVSTLTIQRTQQEDSAVYLCASRTDVVGGYTFGSGTRLTVV.

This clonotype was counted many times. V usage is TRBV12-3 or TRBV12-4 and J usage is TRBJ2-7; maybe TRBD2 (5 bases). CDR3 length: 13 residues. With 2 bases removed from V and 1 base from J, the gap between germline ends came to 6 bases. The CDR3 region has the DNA TGTGCCAGCAGTTTAAGCGGTTCCTACGAGCAGTACGTC. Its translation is CASSLSGSYEQYV.

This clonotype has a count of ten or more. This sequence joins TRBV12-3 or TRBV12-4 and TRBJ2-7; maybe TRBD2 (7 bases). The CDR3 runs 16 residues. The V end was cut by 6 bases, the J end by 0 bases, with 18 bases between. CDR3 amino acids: CASSPRGAPFSYEQYF. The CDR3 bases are TGTGCCAGCAGCCCACGGGGGGCGCCTTTCTCCTACGAGCAGTACTTC.

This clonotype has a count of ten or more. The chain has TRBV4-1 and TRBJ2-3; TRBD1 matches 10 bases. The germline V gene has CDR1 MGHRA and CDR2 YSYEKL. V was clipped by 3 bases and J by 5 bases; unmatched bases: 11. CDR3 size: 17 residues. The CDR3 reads CASSQAAGQGKGDTQYF. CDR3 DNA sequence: TGCGCCAGCAGCCAGGCCGCGGGACAGGGGAAAGGAGATACGCAGTATTTT.

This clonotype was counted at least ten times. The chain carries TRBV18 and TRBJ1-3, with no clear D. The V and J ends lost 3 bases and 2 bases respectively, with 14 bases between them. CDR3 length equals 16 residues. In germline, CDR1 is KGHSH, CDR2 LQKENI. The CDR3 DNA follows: TGTGCCAGCTCACCGGGCCCAACGGCGGCTGGAAACACCATATATTTT. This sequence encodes CASSPGPTAAGNTIYF. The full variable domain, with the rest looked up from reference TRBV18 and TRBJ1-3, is NAGVMQNPRHLVRRRGQEARLRCSPMKGHSHVYWYRQLPEEGLKFMVYLQKENIIDESGMPKERFSAEFPKEGPSILRIQQVVRGDSAAYFCASSPGPTAAGNTIYFGEGSWLTVV.

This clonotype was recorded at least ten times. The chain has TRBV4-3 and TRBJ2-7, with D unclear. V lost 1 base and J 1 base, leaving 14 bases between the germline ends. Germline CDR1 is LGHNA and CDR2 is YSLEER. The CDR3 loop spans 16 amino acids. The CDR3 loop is CASSQGVRAGSYEQYF. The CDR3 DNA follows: TGCGCCAGCAGCCAAGGGGTAAGGGCTGGGTCCTACGAGCAGTACTTC.

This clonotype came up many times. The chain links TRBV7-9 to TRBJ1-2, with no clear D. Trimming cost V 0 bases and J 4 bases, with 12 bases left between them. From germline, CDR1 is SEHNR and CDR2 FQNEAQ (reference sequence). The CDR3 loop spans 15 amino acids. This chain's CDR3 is CASSLAVSGLYGYTF. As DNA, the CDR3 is TGTGCCAGCAGCTTAGCGGTCTCCGGGCTCTATGGCTACACCTTC. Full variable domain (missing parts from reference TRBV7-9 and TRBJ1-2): DTGVSQNPRHKITKRGQNVTFRCDPISEHNRLYWYRQTLGQGPEFLTYFQNEAQLEKSRLLSDRFSAERPKGSFSTLEIQRTEQGDSAMYLCASSLAVSGLYGYTFGSGTRLTVV.